One sample yielded the 5 T cell receptor beta chains listed below, sequenced in a study of T cells in localized non-small cell lung cancer. Libraries were prepared by immunoSEQ multiplex PCR; TCRdb keeps only in-frame clonotypes and omits some of them. The repertoire holds roughly 6,700 clones, approximately 40% seen once, with 7.7% in the top ten. The specimen comprised lung tumor tissue, sampled before any cancer treatment. These receptors were obtained from a man between 40 and 69 years old with stage III lung adenocarcinoma.

Only one count was recorded for this clone. The chain couples TRBV19 to TRBJ1-5; D may be TRBD1 (5 bases). Germline V gives CDR1 LNHDA, CDR2 SQIVND (reference sequence). The CDR3 loop spans 14 amino acids. Trimming took 5 bases from V and 0 from J, leaving 8 bases between them. This CDR3 reads CASSLTASNQPQHF. CDR3 nucleotide sequence: TGTGCCAGTAGTCTGACAGCTAGCAATCAGCCCCAGCATTTT.

The chain carries TRBV7-6 and TRBJ2-6; 8 nucleotides match TRBD2. Germline V CDR1 and CDR2: SGHVS, FNYEAQ. This CDR3 has 17 amino acids. After removal of 3 bases from V and 4 bases from J, the junction contained 8 bases not matched to a gene. The CDR3 region has the DNA TGTGCCAGCAGCTTGTCAAGCGGGAGAGGAGGGGCCAACGTCCTGACTTTC. Its translation: CASSLSSGRGGANVLTF.

V is TRBV19 and J is TRBJ2-7, with D perhaps matching TRBD2 (6 bases). V was shortened by 1 base and J by 5 bases, with 9 bases between the two germline ends. The CDR3 is 13 residues long. Germline CDR1 and CDR2: LNHDA and SQIVND (reference sequence). The CDR3 nucleotides read TGTGCCAGTAGTATAGCGTCGGGAGACGAGCAGTACTTC. This sequence encodes CASSIASGDEQYF.

This clone was observed many times. J is TRBJ2-1 and V is TRBV9, with unresolved D. Germline CDR1 and CDR2: SGDLS and YYNGEE. The CDR3 has 13 residues. The germline V and J ends were trimmed by 5 bases and 0 bases, with 6 bases remaining between them. The CDR3 spells CASSDTSYNEQFF. CDR3 bases: TGTGCCAGCAGTGACACCTCCTACAATGAGCAGTTCTTC.

The chain couples TRBV11-3 to TRBJ2-2; tentatively, D is TRBD2 (6 bases). Trimming stripped 1 base from V and 5 bases from J, with 11 bases between. The CDR3 totals 15 residues. Germline CDR1 and CDR2: SGHNT and YENEEA. CDR3 in amino acids: CASSLGGARTGELFF. CDR3 DNA: TGTGCCAGCAGCTTAGGCGGGGCCCGAACCGGGGAGCTGTTTTTT. Filled out from reference TRBV11-3 and TRBJ2-2, the complete variable domain reads EAGVVQSPRYKIIEKKQPVAFWCNPISGHNTLYWYLQNLGQGPELLIRYENEEAVDDSQLPKDRFSAERLKGVDSTLKIQPAELGDSAVYLCASSLGGARTGELFFGEGSRLTVL.